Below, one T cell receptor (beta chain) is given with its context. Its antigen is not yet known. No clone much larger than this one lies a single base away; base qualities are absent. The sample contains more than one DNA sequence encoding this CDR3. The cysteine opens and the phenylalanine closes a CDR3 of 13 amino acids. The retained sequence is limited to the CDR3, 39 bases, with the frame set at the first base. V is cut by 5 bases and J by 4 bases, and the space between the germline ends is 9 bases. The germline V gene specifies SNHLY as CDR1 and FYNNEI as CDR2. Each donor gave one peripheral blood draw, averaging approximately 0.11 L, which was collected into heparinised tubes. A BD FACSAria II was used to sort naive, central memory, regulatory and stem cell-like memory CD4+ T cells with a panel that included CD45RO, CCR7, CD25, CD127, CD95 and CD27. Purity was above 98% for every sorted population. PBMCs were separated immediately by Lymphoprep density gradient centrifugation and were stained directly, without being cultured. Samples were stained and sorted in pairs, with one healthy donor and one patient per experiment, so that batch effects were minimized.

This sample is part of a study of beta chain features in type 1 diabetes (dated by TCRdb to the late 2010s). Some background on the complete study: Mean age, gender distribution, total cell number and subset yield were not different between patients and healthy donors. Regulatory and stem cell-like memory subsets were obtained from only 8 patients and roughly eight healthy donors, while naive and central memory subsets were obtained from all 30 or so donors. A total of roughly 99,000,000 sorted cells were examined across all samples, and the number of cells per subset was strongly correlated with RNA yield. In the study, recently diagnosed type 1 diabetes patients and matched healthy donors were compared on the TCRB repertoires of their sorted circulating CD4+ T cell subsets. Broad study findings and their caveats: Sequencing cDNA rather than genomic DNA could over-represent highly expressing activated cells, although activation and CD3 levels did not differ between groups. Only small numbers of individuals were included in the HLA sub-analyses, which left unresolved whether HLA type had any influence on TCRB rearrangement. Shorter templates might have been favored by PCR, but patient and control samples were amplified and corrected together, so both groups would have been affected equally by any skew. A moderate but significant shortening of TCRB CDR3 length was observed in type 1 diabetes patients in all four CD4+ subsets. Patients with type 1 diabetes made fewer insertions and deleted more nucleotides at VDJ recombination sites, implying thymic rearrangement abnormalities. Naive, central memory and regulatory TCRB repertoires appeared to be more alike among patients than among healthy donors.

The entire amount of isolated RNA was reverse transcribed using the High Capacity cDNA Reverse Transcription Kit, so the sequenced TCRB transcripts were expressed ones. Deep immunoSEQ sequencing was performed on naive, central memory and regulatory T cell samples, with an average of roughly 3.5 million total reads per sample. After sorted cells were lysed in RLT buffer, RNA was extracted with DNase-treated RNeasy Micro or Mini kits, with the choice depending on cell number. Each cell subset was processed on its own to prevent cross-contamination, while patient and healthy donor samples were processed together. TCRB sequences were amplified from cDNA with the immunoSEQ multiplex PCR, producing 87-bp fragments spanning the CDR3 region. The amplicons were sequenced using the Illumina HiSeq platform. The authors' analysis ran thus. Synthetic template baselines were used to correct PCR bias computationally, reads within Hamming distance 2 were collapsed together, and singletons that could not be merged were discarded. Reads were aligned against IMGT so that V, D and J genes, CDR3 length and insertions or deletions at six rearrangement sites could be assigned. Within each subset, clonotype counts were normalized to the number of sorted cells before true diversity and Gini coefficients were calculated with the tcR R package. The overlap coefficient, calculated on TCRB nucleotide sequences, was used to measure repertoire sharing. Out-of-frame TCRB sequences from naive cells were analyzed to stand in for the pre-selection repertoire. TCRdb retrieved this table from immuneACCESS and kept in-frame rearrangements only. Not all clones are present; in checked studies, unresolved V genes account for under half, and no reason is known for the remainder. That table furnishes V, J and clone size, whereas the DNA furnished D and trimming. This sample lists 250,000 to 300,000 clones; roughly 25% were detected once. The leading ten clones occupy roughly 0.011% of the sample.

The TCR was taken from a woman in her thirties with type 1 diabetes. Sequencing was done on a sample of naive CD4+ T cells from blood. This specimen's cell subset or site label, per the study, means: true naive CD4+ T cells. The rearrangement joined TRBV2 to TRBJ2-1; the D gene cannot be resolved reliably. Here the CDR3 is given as CASSSDSYNEQFF. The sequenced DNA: TGTGCCAGCAGTTCCGACTCGTACAATGAGCAGTTCTTC.